Described below is a single T cell receptor (beta chain) sequence and its context. This sample was taken from a study of T cell responses to AZD1222 COVID-19 vaccine. Sequenced by immunoSEQ multiplex PCR; TCRdb stores in-frame clones only, minus some. The table has tens of thousands of clones, roughly 90% seen once. This CDR3 spans 14 amino acids. CDR1 MRHNA and CDR2 SNTAGT come from the germline V gene. The V gene lost 6 bases and the J gene lost 5 bases, with 14 bases spanning the gap. This sequence originates from an adult in good health. Sample: peripheral blood, taken on day 0 of AZD1222 vaccination. The rearrangement links TRBV6-4 to TRBJ1-5, with TRBD1 as a possible D gene (5 bases). The CDR3 loop reads CASRGRALDQPQHF. CDR3 nucleotide sequence: TGTGCCAGCAGGGGCAGGGCGTTGGATCAGCCCCAGCATTTT.